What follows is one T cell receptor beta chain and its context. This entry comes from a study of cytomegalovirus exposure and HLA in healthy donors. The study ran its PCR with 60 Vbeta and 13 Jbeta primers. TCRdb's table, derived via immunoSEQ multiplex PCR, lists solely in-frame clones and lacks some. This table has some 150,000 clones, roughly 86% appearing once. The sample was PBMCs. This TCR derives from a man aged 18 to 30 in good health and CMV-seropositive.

This CDR3 reads CATSRGGEQYF. The CDR3 DNA sequence: TGTGCCACCTCTAGGGGAGGCGAGCAGTACTTC. The rearrangement links TRBV7-6 to TRBJ2-7; D possibly corresponds to TRBD2 (6 bases). V gave up 10 bases and J gave up 6 bases, with 13 bases separating them. CDR1 and CDR2 (germline): SGHVS, FNYEAQ. The CDR3 contains 11 residues.